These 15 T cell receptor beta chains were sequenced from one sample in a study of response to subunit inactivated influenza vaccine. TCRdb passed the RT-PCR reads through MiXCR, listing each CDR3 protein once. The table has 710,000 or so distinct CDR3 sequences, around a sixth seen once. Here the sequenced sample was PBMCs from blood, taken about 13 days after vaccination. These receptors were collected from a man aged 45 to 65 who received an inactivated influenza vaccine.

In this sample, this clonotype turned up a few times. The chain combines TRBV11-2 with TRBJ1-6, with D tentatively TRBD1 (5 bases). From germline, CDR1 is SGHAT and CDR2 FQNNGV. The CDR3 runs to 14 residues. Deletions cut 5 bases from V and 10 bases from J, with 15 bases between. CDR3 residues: CASSVQDQGSPLHF. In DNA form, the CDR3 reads TGTGCCAGCAGCGTCCAAGACCAGGGATCACCCCTCCACTTT.

The CDR3 DNA sequence: TGTGCCAGCAGCTTAGGGGGGCGGTGGAGCTCCTACGAGCAGTACTTC. Its translation: CASSLGGRWSSYEQYF. V usage is TRBV11-2 and J usage is TRBJ2-7; maybe TRBD1 (6 bases). This CDR3 is 16 amino acids long. Trimming removed 1 base from V and 0 bases from J, with 13 bases in between. Germline assignment: CDR1 SGHAT and CDR2 FQNNGV. Based on the CDR3 plus reference TRBV11-2 and TRBJ2-7, the full variable domain is EAGVAQSPRYKIIEKRQSVAFWCNPISGHATLYWYQQILGQGPKLLIQFQNNGVVDDSQLPKDRFSAERLKGVDSTLKIQPAKLEDSAVYLCASSLGGRWSSYEQYFGPGTRLTVT.

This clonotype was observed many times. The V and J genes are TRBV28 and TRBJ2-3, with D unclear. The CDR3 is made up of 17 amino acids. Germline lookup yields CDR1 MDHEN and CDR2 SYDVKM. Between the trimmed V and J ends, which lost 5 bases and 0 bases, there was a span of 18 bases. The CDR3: CASSGSPITSSTDTQYF. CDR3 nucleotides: TGTGCCAGCAGTGGAAGCCCCATAACATCAAGCACAGATACGCAGTATTTT.

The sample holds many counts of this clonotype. The CDR3 protein is CASSGYYEQYF. The DNA of the CDR3 is TGTGCCAGCAGTGGATATTACGAGCAGTACTTC. The rearrangement links TRBV25-1 to TRBJ2-7; no firm D call. In germline, CDR1 is MGHDK, CDR2 SYGVNS. This CDR3 has 11 amino acids. The ends were cut back, 4 bases at V and 4 bases at J, with 5 bases in the middle.

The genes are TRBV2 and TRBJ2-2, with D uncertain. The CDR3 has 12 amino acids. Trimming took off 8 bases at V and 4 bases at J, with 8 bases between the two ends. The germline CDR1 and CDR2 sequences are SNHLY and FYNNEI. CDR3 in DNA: TGTGCCAGCCGGGCCTTCACCGGGGAGCTGTTTTTT. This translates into CASRAFTGELFF. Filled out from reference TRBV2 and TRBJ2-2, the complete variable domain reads EPEVTQTPSHQVTQMGQEVILRCVPISNHLYFYWYRQILGQKVEFLVSFYNNEISEKSEIFDDQFSVERPDGSNFTLKIRSTKLEDSAMYFCASRAFTGELFFGEGSRLTVL.

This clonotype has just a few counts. This chain's CDR3 is CASRTQRGAMLYEQYF. In nucleotides, the CDR3 is TGTGCCAGCAGAACTCAGCGGGGGGCAATGCTCTACGAGCAGTACTTC. The chain combines TRBV28 with TRBJ2-7; 9 bases line up with TRBD2. The V segment lost 6 bases and the J segment 3 bases; nucleotides outside the gene matches: 12. CDR3 length: 16 amino acids. The germline V gene encodes CDR1 MDHEN and CDR2 SYDVKM.

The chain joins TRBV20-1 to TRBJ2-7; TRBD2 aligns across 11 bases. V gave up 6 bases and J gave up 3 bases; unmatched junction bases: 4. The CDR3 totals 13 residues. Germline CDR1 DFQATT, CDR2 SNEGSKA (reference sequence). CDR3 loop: CSAPGLAVYEQYF. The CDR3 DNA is TGCAGTGCGCCGGGACTAGCGGTCTACGAGCAGTACTTC.

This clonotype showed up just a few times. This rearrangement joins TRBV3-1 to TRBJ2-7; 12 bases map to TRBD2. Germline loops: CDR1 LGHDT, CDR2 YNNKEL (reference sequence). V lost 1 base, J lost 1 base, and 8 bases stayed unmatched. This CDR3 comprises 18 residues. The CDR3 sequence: CASSQGPSGGARSYEQYF. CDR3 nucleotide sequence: TGTGCCAGCAGCCAAGGACCTAGCGGGGGGGCAAGGTCCTACGAGCAGTACTTC.

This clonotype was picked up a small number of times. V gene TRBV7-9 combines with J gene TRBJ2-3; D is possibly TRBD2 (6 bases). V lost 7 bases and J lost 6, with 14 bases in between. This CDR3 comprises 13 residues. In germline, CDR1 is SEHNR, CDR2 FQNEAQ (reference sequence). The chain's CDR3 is CASTKREADTQYF. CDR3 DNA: TGTGCCAGCACAAAAAGGGAGGCCGATACGCAGTATTTT.

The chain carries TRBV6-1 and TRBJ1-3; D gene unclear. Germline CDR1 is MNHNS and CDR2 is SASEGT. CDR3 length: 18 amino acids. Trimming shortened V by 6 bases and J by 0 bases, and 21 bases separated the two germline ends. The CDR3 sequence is CASRMGGVPLSSGNTIYF. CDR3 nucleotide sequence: TGTGCCAGCAGGATGGGAGGAGTTCCCTTGAGCTCTGGAAACACCATATATTTT.

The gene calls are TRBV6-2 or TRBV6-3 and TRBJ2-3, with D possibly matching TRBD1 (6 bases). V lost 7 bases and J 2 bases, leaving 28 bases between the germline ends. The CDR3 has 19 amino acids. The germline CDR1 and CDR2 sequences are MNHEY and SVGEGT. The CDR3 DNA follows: TGTGCCAGCACCAGAATACAGGGTTCCCGCTGGGGTCACACAGATACGCAGTATTTT. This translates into CASTRIQGSRWGHTDTQYF.

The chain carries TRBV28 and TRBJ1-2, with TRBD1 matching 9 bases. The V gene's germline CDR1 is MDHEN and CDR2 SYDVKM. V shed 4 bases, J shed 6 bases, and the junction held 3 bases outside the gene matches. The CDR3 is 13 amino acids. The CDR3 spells CASSSRTGDGYTF. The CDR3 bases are TGTGCCAGCAGTTCCAGGACAGGGGATGGCTACACCTTC.

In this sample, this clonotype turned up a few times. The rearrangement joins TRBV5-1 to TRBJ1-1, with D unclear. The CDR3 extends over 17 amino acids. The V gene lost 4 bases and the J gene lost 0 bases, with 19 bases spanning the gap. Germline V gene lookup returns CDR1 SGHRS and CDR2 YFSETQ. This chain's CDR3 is CASSLRSGRDMNTEAFF. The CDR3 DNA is TGCGCCAGCAGCCTCCGGTCGGGGAGAGACATGAACACTGAAGCTTTCTTT.

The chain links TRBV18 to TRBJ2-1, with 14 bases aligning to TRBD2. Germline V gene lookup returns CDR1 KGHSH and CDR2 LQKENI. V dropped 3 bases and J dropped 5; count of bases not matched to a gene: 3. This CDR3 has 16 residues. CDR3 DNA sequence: TGTGCCAGCTCACCGGGACTAGCGGGAGTACACAATGAGCAGTTCTTC. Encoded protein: CASSPGLAGVHNEQFF. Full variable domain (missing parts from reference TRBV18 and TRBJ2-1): NAGVMQNPRHLVRRRGQEARLRCSPMKGHSHVYWYRQLPEEGLKFMVYLQKENIIDESGMPKERFSAEFPKEGPSILRIQQVVRGDSAAYFCASSPGLAGVHNEQFFGPGTRLTVL.

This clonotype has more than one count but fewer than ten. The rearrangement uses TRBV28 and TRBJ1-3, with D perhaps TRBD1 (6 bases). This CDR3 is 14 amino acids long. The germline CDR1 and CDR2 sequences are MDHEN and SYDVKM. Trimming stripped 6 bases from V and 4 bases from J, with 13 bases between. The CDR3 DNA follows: TGTGCCAGCAGCCTGACAGACAGGGGAAACACCATATATTTT. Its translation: CASSLTDRGNTIYF.